The rows below give T cell receptor beta chains drawn from one sample of a study of shared clonotypes between healthy human individuals. The data were produced by immunoSEQ multiplex PCR, yet TCRdb's version contains in-frame clones alone and is incomplete. The table lists about 2 million clones, about 95% of them singletons. The sequencing sample was made of naive CD8+ T cells sorted from blood. These receptors all come from a man aged 18 to 29 in good health. CDR3s include the opening cysteine and the closing phenylalanine or tryptophan. D genes are given only for firm matches. Some rows mark clone size as missing; the rest say once, few, many or name a class of expanded clone.

D	size	V	J	DNA	CDR3
TRBD1	-	TRBV27	TRBJ2-7	TGTGCCAGCAGTTTAGTAGGGACAGGGTACTACGAGCAGTACTTC	CASSLVGTGYYEQYF
TRBD1	-	TRBV28	TRBJ2-7	TGTGCCAGCAGTATACTGACAGGGAATCTGGGCGAGCAGTACTTC	CASSILTGNLGEQYF
-	few	TRBV25-1	TRBJ1-6	TGTGCCGGAGGGGATTCACCCCTCCACTTT	CAGGDSPLHF
-	-	TRBV4-1	TRBJ2-3	TGCGCCAGCAGCCTTTACACGGGCACAGATACGCAGTATTTT	CASSLYTGTDTQYF
-	-	TRBV27	TRBJ1-6	TGTGCCAGCAGTTTATCCATGGCAGTTTCCTATAATTCACCCCTCCACTTT	CASSLSMAVSYNSPLHF
-	-	TRBV9	TRBJ1-1	TGTGCCAGCAGCGTTATGGTCCACACTGAAGCTTTCTTT	CASSVMVHTEAFF
-	-	TRBV4-1	TRBJ2-7	TGCGCCAGCAGCCAAGCCCAGGGGGGGACCTACGAGCAGTACTTC	CASSQAQGGTYEQYF
TRBD1	-	TRBV15	TRBJ2-7	TGTGCCACCAGCATGACGGGACAGGGGCGACCCTACGAGCAGTACTTC	CATSMTGQGRPYEQYF
TRBD2	once	TRBV27	TRBJ2-7	TGTGCCAGCAGTTTCTCGGGAGGAGCCTACGAGCAGTACTTC	CASSFSGGAYEQYF
-	-	TRBV7-9	TRBJ2-7	TGTGCCAGCGAACCCCCCAGTACGGTGTACGAGCAGTACTTC	CASEPPSTVYEQYF
TRBD1	-	TRBV5-4	TRBJ2-2	TGTGCCAGCAGCCCCAGGGACAGGGAGGACACCGGGGAGCTGTTTTTT	CASSPRDREDTGELFF
-	-	TRBV19	TRBJ1-2	TGTGCCAGTAGTACCGCGTTGGGGGCTAATGGCTACACCTTC	CASSTALGANGYTF
TRBD2	-	TRBV7-9	TRBJ2-2	TGTGCCAGCAGCTTAGTACTAGCGGAGAACACCGGGGAGCTGTTTTTT	CASSLVLAENTGELFF
-	-	TRBV5-4	TRBJ1-2	TGTGCCAGCAGGGATCCGGACTTTGGCTACACCTTC	CASRDPDFGYTF
-	-	TRBV21-1	TRBJ1-1	TGTGCCGCCAAGGTCCCGGGACAGAATTTAAAACACCACCTGAACACTGAAGCTTTCTTT	CAAKVPGQNLKHHLNTEAFF
-	-	TRBV6-1	TRBJ2-7	TGTGCCAGCAGTGATTCGGACTCATCCTACGAGCAGTACTTC	CASSDSDSSYEQYF
-	-	TRBV27	TRBJ2-7	TGTGCCAGCAGTTCCACAACACACGACTTCGTTTACGAGCAGTACTTC	CASSSTTHDFVYEQYF
-	-	TRBV4-1	TRBJ2-5	TGCGCCAGCAGCCAAGCTCCGGGGGCGCGGGAAGGAGAGACCCAGTACTTC	CASSQAPGAREGETQYF
-	once	TRBV6-1	TRBJ2-7	TGTGCCAGCAGTGAAGCGGATGTAGGGCCCTACGAGCAGTACTTC	CASSEADVGPYEQYF
-	-	TRBV10-2	TRBJ2-1	TGCGCCAGCAATGGACCTTCCTACAATGAGCAGTTCTTC	CASNGPSYNEQFF
-	-	TRBV5-1	TRBJ2-7	TGCGCCAGCAGCTTGGCCGGAGGGCCGTACGAGCAGTACTTC	CASSLAGGPYEQYF
-	-	TRBV5-1	TRBJ1-1	TGCGCCAGCAGCTCTAAACAGGGATACGCTGAAGCTTTCTTT	CASSSKQGYAEAFF
TRBD2	-	TRBV4-3	TRBJ2-5	TGCGCCAGCAGCCAAGATGGGGTAGCGGGAGCTCGAGAGACCCAGTACTTC	CASSQDGVAGARETQYF
TRBD1	-	TRBV11-2	TRBJ2-7	TGTGCCAGCAGCTTCAAGACAGGGGACGAGCAGTACTTC	CASSFKTGDEQYF
-	-	TRBV28	TRBJ2-1	TGTGCCAGCAGTTTCCCCGGGAGACACAATGAGCAGTTCTTC	CASSFPGRHNEQFF
-	-	TRBV11-3	TRBJ2-1	TGTGCCAGCAGCCCCCCGGTGGGGAATCACACCTACAATGAGCAGTTCTTC	CASSPPVGNHTYNEQFF
-	-	TRBV5-5	TRBJ2-7	TGTGCCAGCAGCTTTGGCCTAGCGTACGAGCAGTACTTC	CASSFGLAYEQYF
-	-	TRBV27	TRBJ1-1	TGTGCCAGCAGTTTACTCTCGGGGTCCACTGAAGCTTTCTTT	CASSLLSGSTEAFF
-	-	TRBV7-9	TRBJ1-1	TGTGCCAGCAGCTTAGTCGTGGATTTAAACACTGAAGCTTTCTTT	CASSLVVDLNTEAFF
TRBD2	-	TRBV27	TRBJ2-3	TGTGCCAGCAGGGAAGCGGGGGGAGATACGCAGTATTTT	CASREAGGDTQYF
TRBD1	-	TRBV25-1	TRBJ2-7	TGTGCCAGCAGTTACTACAGGGGGACATACGACGAGCAGTACTTC	CASSYYRGTYDEQYF
TRBD1	few	TRBV19	TRBJ1-6	TGTGCCAGTAGTGTGACAGGGAGCTCCTATAATTCACCCCTCCACTTT	CASSVTGSSYNSPLHF
-	-	TRBV7-9	TRBJ2-1	TGTGCCAGCAGCTTCCCCTTAGCCCTCCGGGGGAATGAGCAGTTCTTC	CASSFPLALRGNEQFF
-	-	TRBV14	TRBJ2-5	TGTGCCAGCAGCCAAGAACTACCCTGGACGGGGTACCAAGAGACCCAGTACTTC	CASSQELPWTGYQETQYF
TRBD1	-	TRBV5-4	TRBJ2-7	TGTGCCAGCAGCTTGGACAGGGGCATATTATACGAGCAGTACTTC	CASSLDRGILYEQYF
-	-	TRBV7-9	TRBJ2-2	TGTGCCAGCAGGACCGGGACAGGGGAGCTGTTTTTT	CASRTGTGELFF
-	-	TRBV27	TRBJ2-3	TGTGCCAGCAGACCCGACGCCTACGTCGATACAGATACGCAGTATTTT	CASRPDAYVDTDTQYF
TRBD2	-	TRBV4-1	TRBJ2-7	TGCGCCAGCAGCCCCTGGACTAGCGGGAGGGACTCCTACGAGCAGTACTTC	CASSPWTSGRDSYEQYF
-	-	TRBV25-1	TRBJ2-7	TGTGCCAGCAGTCGTACTGGCTGGGAGCAGTACTTC	CASSRTGWEQYF
TRBD1	-	TRBV7-9	TRBJ2-2	TGTGCCAGCGGAACGGACAGGGGGATTTCGAACACCGGGGAGCTGTTTTTT	CASGTDRGISNTGELFF
-	-	TRBV19	TRBJ1-2	TGTGCCAGTAGTATGCAGACATTCTTC	CASSMQTFF
-	-	TRBV28	TRBJ2-7	TGTGCCAGCAGTTCCGACAGATTCTACGAGCAGTACTTC	CASSSDRFYEQYF